A single T cell receptor (beta chain) is shown here with its context. The sample originates from a study of blood T cell repertoires in COVID-19. The germline gives CDR1 KGHDR, CDR2 SFDVKD. The CDR3 is 16 residues long. Trimming took 4 bases from V and 2 from J, leaving 15 bases between them. Authors' processing steps: Estimated nucleated cell counts came from reference gene primer amplification. Sequencing used immunoSEQ multiplex PCR; TCRdb keeps in-frame clones, though not all of them. V, J and clone size reflect that table, while D and trimming were determined from the DNA. Among roughly 390,000 clones listed, 85% were seen once.

The genes are TRBV24-1 and TRBJ2-3; TRBD2 might be the D (6 bases). This receptor was taken from a woman under 30 with acute or convalescent COVID-19. Specimen: peripheral blood. The CDR3 loop reads CATSDTPGGVTDTQYF. As DNA, the CDR3 is TGTGCCACCAGTGACACGCCCGGGGGAGTCACAGATACGCAGTATTTT.